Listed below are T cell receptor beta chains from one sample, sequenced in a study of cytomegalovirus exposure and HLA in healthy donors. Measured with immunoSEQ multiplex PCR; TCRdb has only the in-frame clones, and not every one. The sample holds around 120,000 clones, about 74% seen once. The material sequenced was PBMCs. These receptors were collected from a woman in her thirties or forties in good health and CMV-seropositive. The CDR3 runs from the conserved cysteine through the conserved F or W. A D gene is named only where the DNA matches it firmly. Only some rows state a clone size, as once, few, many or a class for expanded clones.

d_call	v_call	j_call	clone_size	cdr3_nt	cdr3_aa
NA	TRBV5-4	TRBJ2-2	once	TGTGCCAGCAGCCCTCCCAGGCGAGGGACCGGGGAGCTGTTTTTT	CASSPPRRGTGELFF
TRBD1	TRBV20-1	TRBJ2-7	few	TGCAGTGCTAGGGGGGGACAGGGACTGTACTTC	CSARGGQGLYF
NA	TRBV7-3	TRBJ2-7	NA	TGTGCCAGCAGCCAGAGAGGGGGCTACGAGCAGTACTTC	CASSQRGGYEQYF
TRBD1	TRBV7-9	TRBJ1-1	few	TGTGCCAGCAGCCCAGGACAGGCTTTCACTGAAGCTTTCTTT	CASSPGQAFTEAFF
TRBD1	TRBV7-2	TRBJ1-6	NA	TGTGCCAGCAGCCCCAGACAGGGGCACTCACCCCTCCACTTT	CASSPRQGHSPLHF
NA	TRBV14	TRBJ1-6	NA	TGTGCCAGCAGCCAAGGGGGGGGCCGTACCTATTCACCCCTCCACTTT	CASSQGGGRTYSPLHF
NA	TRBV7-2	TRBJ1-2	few	TGTGCCAGCAGCTTAGAACAGGTCTATGGCTACACCTTC	CASSLEQVYGYTF
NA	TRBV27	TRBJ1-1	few	TGTGCCACGCGACGGGGGGCCCAGACTGAAGCTTTCTTT	CATRRGAQTEAFF
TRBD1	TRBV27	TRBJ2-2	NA	TGTGCCAGCAGTTGGGACAGGGGGACCGGGGAGCTGTTTTTT	CASSWDRGTGELFF
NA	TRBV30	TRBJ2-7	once	TGTGCCTGGAAACAGGACTACGAGCAGTACTTC	CAWKQDYEQYF
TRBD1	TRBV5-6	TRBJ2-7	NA	TGTGCCAGCAGCTTGGACCCGGGACAGCTCTACGAGCAGTACTTC	CASSLDPGQLYEQYF
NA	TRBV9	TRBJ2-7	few	TGTGCCAGCAGCCCGAGACAGGAAGCCTACGAGCAGTACTTC	CASSPRQEAYEQYF
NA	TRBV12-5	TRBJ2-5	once	TGTGCTAGTGGTCCCATCAGGGGGCAGGGAGGGGGGACCCAGTACTTC	CASGPIRGQGGGTQYF
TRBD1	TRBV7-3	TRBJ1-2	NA	TGTGCCAGCAGCCCTGGGGACAGGGTAAGCTATGGCTACACCTTC	CASSPGDRVSYGYTF
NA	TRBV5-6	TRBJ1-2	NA	TGTGCCAGCAGCTTGGGCCCCAGGCAAGCTAACTATGGCTACACCTTC	CASSLGPRQANYGYTF
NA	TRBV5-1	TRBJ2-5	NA	TGCGCCAGCAGCTATGAGGGAGGTAGAGAGACCCAGTACTTC	CASSYEGGRETQYF